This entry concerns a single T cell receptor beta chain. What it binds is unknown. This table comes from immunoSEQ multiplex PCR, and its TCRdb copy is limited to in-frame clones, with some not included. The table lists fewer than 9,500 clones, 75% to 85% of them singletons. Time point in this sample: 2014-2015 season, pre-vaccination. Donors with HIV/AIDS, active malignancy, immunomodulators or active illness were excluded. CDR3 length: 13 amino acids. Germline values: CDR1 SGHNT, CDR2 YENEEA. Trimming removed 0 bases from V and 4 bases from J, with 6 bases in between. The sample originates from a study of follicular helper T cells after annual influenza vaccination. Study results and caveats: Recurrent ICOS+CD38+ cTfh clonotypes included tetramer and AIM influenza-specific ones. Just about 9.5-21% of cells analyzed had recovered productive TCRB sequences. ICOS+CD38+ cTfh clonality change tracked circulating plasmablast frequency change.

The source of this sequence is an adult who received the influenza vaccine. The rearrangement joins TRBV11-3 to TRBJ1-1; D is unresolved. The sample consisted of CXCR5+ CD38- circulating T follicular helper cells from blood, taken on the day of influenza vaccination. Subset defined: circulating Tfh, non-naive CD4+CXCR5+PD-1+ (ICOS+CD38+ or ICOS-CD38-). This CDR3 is CASSLEVGTEAFF. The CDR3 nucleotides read TGTGCCAGCAGCTTAGAGGTCGGCACTGAAGCTTTCTTT.